Reported below is one TCR beta chain. Within the sample, other DNA sequences also encode this same CDR3. This sample stems from a study of blood T cell repertoires in COVID-19. Study context: COVID-19 samples collected from the United States, Italy and Spain covered acute and convalescent phases. PBMCs, B-cell-depleted T cells, or T cells were the source of the cDNA or gDNA that made up the material.

As processed by the authors: For nucleated cells, counts were estimated from reference gene primer amplification. The data were produced by immunoSEQ multiplex PCR, yet TCRdb's version contains in-frame clones alone and is incomplete. D and trimming come from the DNA, and the V and J calls and clone size come from that table. The data contain approximately 170,000 clones, about 85% of them singletons. Sequencing was carried out using peripheral blood. The source is a man between 65 and 85 years old who had recovered from COVID-19.

CDR3 sequence (DNA): TGTGCCAGCAGAATCGGACTGGCGGGAGGTGAGAGGACAGATACGCAGTATTTT. This gives the protein CASRIGLAGGERTDTQYF. The chain joins TRBV2 to TRBJ2-3, with 8 bases aligning to TRBD2. After removal of 6 bases from V and 3 bases from J, the junction contained 17 bases not matched to a gene. The CDR3 has 18 amino acids. CDR1 is SNHLY, CDR2 FYNNEI, per germline.